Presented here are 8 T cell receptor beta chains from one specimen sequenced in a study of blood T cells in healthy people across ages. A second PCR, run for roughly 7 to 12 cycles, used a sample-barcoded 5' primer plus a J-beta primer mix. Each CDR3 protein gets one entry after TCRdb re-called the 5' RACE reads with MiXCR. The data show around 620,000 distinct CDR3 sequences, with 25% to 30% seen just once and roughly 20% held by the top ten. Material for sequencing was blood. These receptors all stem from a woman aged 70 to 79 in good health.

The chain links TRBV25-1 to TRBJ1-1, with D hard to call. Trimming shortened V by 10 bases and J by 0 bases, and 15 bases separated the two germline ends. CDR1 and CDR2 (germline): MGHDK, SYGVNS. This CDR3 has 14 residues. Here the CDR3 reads CAKEAVTMNTEAFF. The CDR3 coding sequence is TGTGCCAAGGAAGCCGTCACAATGAACACTGAAGCTTTCTTT.

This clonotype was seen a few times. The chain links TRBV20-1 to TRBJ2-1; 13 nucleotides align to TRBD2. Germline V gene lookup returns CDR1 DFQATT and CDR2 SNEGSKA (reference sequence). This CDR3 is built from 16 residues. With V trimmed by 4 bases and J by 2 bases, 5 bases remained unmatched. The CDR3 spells CSATHGLAGAYNEQFF. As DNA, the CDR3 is TGCAGTGCTACCCATGGACTAGCGGGGGCCTACAATGAGCAGTTCTTC.

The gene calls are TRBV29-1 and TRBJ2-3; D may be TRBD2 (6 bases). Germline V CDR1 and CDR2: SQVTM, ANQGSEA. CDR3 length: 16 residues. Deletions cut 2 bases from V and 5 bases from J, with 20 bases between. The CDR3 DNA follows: TGCAGCGTTGAAAGAGGTCAGGGACTGAGTAAAGATACGCAGTATTTT. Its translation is CSVERGQGLSKDTQYF.

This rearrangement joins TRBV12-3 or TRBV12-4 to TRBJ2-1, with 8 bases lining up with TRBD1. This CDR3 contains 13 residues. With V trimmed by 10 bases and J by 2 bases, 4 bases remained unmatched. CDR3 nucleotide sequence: TGTGCCATCCTACAGGGGGCCTACAATGAGCAGTTCTTC. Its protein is CAILQGAYNEQFF.

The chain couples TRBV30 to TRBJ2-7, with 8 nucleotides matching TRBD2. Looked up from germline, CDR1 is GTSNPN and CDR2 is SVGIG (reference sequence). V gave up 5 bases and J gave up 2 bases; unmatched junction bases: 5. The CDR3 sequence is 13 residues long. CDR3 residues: CAWGGLATYEQYF. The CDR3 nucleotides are TGTGCCTGGGGTGGACTAGCAACCTACGAGCAGTACTTC.

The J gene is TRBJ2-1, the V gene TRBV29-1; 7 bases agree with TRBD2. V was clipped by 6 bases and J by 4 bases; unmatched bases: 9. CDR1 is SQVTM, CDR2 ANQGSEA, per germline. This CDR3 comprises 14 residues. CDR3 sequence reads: CSVPNWGGYNEQFF. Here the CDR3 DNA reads TGCAGCGTCCCCAATTGGGGGGGGTACAATGAGCAGTTCTTC.

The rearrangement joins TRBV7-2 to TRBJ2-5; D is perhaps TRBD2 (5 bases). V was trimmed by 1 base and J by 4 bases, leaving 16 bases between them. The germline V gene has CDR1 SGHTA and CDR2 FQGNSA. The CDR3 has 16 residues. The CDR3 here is CASSLVPRRGGETQYF. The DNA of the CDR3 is TGTGCCAGCAGCTTAGTCCCTCGACGGGGTGGAGAGACCCAGTACTTC.

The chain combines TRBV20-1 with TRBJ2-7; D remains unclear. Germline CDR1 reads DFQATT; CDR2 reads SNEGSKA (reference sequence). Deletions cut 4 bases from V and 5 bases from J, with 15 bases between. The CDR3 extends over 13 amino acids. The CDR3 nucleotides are TGCAGTGCTACGCCAGACCCGACCGACGAGCAGTACTTC. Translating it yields CSATPDPTDEQYF.